This T cell receptor (beta chain) was captured in a study of cytomegalovirus exposure and HLA in healthy donors. Overall study: Across more than 350 genotyped donors, over 70% landed in the Caucasian-associated ancestry cluster.

Details on this clone: The antigen is unknown.

Whole-study findings and limits: Association of 15,000 to 20,000 TCR beta sequences with HLA alleles was found at 0.05 false discovery rate in a later analysis.

Trimming took 5 bases from V and 7 from J, leaving 15 bases between them. Per germline, CDR1 LNHDA and CDR2 SQIVND (reference sequence). This CDR3 comprises 14 residues. The study ran its PCR with 60 Vbeta and 13 Jbeta primers. Libraries were prepared by immunoSEQ multiplex PCR; TCRdb keeps only in-frame clonotypes and omits some of them. The data show over 120,000 clones, roughly 79% seen once. This receptor was identified in a man younger than 40 in good health and CMV-seropositive. Material for sequencing was PBMCs. This sequence joins TRBV19 and TRBJ1-5; D is ambiguous. CDR3 sequence: CASSRTGNWQPQHF. The CDR3 DNA is TGTGCCAGTAGTCGGACGGGGAATTGGCAGCCCCAGCATTTT.